The rows below give T cell receptor beta chains drawn from one sample of a study of T-cell memory formation after mild COVID-19. TCRdb processed the 5' RACE reads anew with MiXCR; each CDR3 protein has one entry. The repertoire holds fewer than 300,000 distinct CDR3 sequences, with more than 15% as singletons. Sequencing input: PBMCs or a T cell subset sorted from them (not recorded which). The receptors were sampled from a man aged 18 to 30 who had mild COVID-19 (a few samples of this study predate the infection). Cell type and time point are not known. CDR3s include the opening cysteine and the closing phenylalanine or tryptophan. A D gene is named only where the DNA matches it firmly. Clone size is shown for a subset of rows, as once, few, many or a class of expanded clone.

clone size	V gene	D gene	J gene	CDR3 DNA	CDR3 protein
NA	TRBV5-1	NA	TRBJ1-5	TGCGCCAGCAGCTTGGGGACCGGGACCGGGAATCAGCCCCAGCATTTT	CASSLGTGTGNQPQHF
few	TRBV7-2	NA	TRBJ2-7	TGTGCCAGCAGCCCCCAGGAGGGGGAGCAGTACTTC	CASSPQEGEQYF
NA	TRBV4-1	NA	TRBJ2-7	TGCGCCAGCAGCCAAGATCAGGGCGCGTCGGGCTACGAGCAGTACTTC	CASSQDQGASGYEQYF
NA	TRBV7-6	NA	TRBJ1-1	TGTGCCAGCAGGAAACAGGGACGCCGGGACACTGAAGCTTTCTTT	CASRKQGRRDTEAFF
few	TRBV4-3	NA	TRBJ2-5	TGCGCCAGCAGCCAAGACAGGGTGGCCTACGAGACCCAGTACTTC	CASSQDRVAYETQYF
NA	TRBV7-9	NA	TRBJ2-2	TGTGCCAGCAGCCCCCGGTCAGCGAACACCGGGGAGCTGTTTTTT	CASSPRSANTGELFF
NA	TRBV29-1	TRBD2	TRBJ2-3	TGCAGCGTTGAACGGGGGGATTTCACAGATACGCAGTATTTT	CSVERGDFTDTQYF
NA	TRBV7-9	NA	TRBJ2-5	TGTGCCAGCGGATGGGGCCAAGAGACCCAGTACTTC	CASGWGQETQYF
NA	TRBV6-1	NA	TRBJ2-5	TGTGCCAGCAGTGATGGCAGGGCGAGGTTCGGAGAGACCCAGTACTTC	CASSDGRARFGETQYF
NA	TRBV14	NA	TRBJ1-6	TGTGCCAGCAGCCAAGAAATGGGGAGTGGGGATTCACCCCTCCACTTT	CASSQEMGSGDSPLHF
NA	TRBV7-2	TRBD2	TRBJ2-4	TGTGCCAGCAGCCCCCTTTACTGGTCTAGCGGGGGTGGGGCCAAAAACATTCAGTACTTC	CASSPLYWSSGGGAKNIQYF
NA	TRBV4-2	TRBD1	TRBJ1-4	TGTGCCAGCAGCCAGAAACAGGGGGCGAGTGAAAAACTGTTTTTT	CASSQKQGASEKLFF